This TCR beta chain was retrieved from a study of cytotoxic CD8 clonotypes in ibrutinib-treated CLL. Across the study: There were, on average, approximately 260,000 productive templates and some 90,000 productive rearrangements per sample.

The protocol was immunoSEQ multiplex PCR, while the TCRdb copy is restricted to in-frame clones and leaves out a portion. The table records 300,000 to 400,000 clones, 67% of them present only once. The source of this sequence is a human donor with chronic lymphocytic leukemia. The material was PBMCs, obtained after 36 months of ibrutinib treatment.

DNA of the CDR3: TGCAGCGGTAGCGGATCCTCCTACAATGAGCAGTTCTTC. It encodes CSGSGSSYNEQFF. The chain employs TRBV29-1 and TRBJ2-1; D may be TRBD2 (6 bases). The CDR3 totals 13 residues. Between the trimmed V and J ends, which lost 7 bases and 0 bases, there was a span of 10 bases. Germline CDR1 is SQVTM and CDR2 is ANQGSEA.